The sequence of this TCR beta chain was determined in a study of T cells in Graves' hyperthyroidism and ophthalmopathy. With a duration under 2 months, the hyperthyroidism was newly diagnosed in patients aged 18 to 65. This CDR3 has 15 amino acids. Germline values: CDR1 ENHRY, CDR2 SYGVKD. Template material for amplifying TCR beta CDR3 regions consisted of RNA transcripts. During a first-round RT-PCR of the TCR CDR3, the HTBI primer set was used. TCRdb ran MiXCR on the multiplex PCR reads and lists one entry per CDR3 protein. The sample lists approximately 870,000 distinct CDR3 sequences; around 39% were seen once. Study-level findings and limits: Most expanded thyroid clonotypes above 0.001 recurred in blood.

This clonotype was seen only a few times. Its matching antigen is unknown. A read error may produce the germline difference seen at one junction end. Sequences were obtained from blood. V is TRBV10-3 and J is TRBJ1-1, with 7 bases fitting TRBD1. This TCR derives from a young man with Graves' hyperthyroidism. The CDR3 DNA reads TGTGCCAGCAGTTCGCCGACAGGGTCGGTCACTGAAGCTTTCTTT. Protein product: CASSSPTGSVTEAFF.